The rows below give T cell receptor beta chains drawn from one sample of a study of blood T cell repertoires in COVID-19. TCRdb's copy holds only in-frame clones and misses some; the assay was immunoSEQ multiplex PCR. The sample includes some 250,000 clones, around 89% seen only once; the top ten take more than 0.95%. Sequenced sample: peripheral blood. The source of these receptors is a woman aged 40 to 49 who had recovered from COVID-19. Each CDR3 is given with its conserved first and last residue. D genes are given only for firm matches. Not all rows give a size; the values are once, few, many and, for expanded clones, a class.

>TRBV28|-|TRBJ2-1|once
TGTGCCAGCAGTTTCGCTCACGGGGGTGAGCAGTTCTTC
CASSFAHGGEQFF
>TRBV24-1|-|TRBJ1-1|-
TGTGCCACCAGAGCACAGGGGAACACTGAAGCTTTCTTT
CATRAQGNTEAFF
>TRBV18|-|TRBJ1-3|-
TGTGCCAGCTCACCAGGGGCCAACAGCCCCAATTTT
CASSPGANSPNF
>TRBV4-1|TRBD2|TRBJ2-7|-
TGCGCCAGCAGCCAAGTGGCCCCCGTGGGGGGGTCCGAGCAGTACTTC
CASSQVAPVGGSEQYF
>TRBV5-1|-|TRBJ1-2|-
TGCGCCAGCAGCTTGGAGCAGGGAACTAACTATGGCTACACCTTC
CASSLEQGTNYGYTF
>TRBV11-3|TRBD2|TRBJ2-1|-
TGTGCCAGCAGCTTGGGGCGGGGGTCCTACAATGAGCAGTTCTTC
CASSLGRGSYNEQFF
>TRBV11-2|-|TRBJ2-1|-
TGTGCCAGCAGCTTCGGGGACAATGAGCAGTTCTTC
CASSFGDNEQFF
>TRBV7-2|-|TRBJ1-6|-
TGTGCCAGCACCCCCGGGGGGGGGCCCCTCCACTTT
CASTPGGGPLHF
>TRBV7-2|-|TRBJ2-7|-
TGTGCCAGCAGCTTGGCAGGCCCCTCCTACGAGCAGTACTTC
CASSLAGPSYEQYF
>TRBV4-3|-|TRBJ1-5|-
TGCGCCAGCAGCCAAGATGGCCTAGCTGGCAATCAGCCCCAGCATTTT
CASSQDGLAGNQPQHF
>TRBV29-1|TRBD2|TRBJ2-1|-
TGCAGCGTTGGGCCCCGTGTGGGGACTAGCGGGGGGTATGAGCAGTTCTTC
CSVGPRVGTSGGYEQFF
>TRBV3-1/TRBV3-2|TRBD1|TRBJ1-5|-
TGTGCCAGCAGCCAAGGACAGGGGAGTGCCCAGCATTTT
CASSQGQGSAQHF
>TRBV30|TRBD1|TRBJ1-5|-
TGTGCCTGGAAAAACTCAGGGGGCTTTGCTCAGCCCCAGCATTTT
CAWKNSGGFAQPQHF
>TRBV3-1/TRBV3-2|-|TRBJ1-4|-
TGTGCCAGCAGCTCCCGGGGGGACGACGAAAAACTGTTTTTT
CASSSRGDDEKLFF
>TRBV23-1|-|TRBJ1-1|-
TGCGCCAGCAGTCAATCGAAGACCTGGGGTGGCGGAGGGATGAACACTGAAGCTTTCTTT
CASSQSKTWGGGGMNTEAFF